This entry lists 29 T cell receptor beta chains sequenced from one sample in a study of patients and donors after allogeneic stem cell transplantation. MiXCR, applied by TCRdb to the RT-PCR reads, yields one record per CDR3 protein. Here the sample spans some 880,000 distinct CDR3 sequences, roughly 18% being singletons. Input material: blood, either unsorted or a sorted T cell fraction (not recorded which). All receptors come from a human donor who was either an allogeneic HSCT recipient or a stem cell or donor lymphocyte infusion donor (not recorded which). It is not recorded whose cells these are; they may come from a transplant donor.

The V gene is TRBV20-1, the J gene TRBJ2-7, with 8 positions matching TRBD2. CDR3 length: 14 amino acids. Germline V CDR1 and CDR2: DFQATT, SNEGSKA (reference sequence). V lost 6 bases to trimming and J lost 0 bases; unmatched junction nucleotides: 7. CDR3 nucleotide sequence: TGCAGTGCGTACCCTAGCGGGTACTCCTACGAGCAGTACTTC. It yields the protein CSAYPSGYSYEQYF.

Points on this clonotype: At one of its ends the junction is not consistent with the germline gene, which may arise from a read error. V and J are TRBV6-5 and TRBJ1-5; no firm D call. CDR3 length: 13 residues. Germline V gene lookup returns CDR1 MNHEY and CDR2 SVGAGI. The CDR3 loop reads CATSFGLNQPQHF. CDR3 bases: TGTGCCACCAGTTTTGGGTTAAATCAGCCCCAGCATTTT.

The CDR3 spells CAISDGHIQETQYF. Written as DNA, the CDR3 is TGTGCCATCAGTGATGGTCATATACAAGAGACCCAGTACTTC. The rearrangement joins TRBV10-3 to TRBJ2-5; D gene ambiguous. The CDR3 has 14 amino acids. Trimming removed 3 bases at V and 2 bases at J, with 10 bases between. Germline lookup yields CDR1 ENHRY and CDR2 SYGVKD.

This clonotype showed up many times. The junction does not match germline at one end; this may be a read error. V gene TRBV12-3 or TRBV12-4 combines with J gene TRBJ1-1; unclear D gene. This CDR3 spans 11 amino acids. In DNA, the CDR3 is TGTGCCAGCTGTTTCGGAACTGAAGCTTTCTTT. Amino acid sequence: CASCFGTEAFF.

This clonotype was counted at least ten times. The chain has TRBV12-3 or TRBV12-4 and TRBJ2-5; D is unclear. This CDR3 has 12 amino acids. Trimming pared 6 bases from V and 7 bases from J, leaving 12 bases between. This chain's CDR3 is CASSRAAGTQYF. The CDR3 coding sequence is TGTGCCAGCAGCAGAGCCGCTGGGACCCAGTACTTC.

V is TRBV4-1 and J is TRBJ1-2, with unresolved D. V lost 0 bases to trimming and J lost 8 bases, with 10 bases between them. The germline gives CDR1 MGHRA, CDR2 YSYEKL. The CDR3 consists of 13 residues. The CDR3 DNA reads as TGCGCCAGCAGCCAAGATATGGGCAACGGCTACACCTTC. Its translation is CASSQDMGNGYTF.

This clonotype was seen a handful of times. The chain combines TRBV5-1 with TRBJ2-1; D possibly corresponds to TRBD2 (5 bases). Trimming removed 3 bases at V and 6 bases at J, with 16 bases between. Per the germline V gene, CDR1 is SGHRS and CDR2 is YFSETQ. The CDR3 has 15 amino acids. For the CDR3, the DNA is TGCGCCAGCAGCTCAGTAGGTGGGAGCCTCAATGAGCAGTTCTTC. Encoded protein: CASSSVGGSLNEQFF.

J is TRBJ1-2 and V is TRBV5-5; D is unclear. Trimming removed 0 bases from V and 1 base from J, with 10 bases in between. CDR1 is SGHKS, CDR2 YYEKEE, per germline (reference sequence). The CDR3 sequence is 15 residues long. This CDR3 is CASSLDFGSNYGYTF. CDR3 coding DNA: TGTGCCAGCAGCTTGGATTTCGGTAGTAACTATGGCTACACCTTC.

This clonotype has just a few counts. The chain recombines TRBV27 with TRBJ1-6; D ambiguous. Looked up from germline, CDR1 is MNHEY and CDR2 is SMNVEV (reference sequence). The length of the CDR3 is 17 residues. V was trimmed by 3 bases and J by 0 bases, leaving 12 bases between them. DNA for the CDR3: TGTGCCAGCAGTTTGATCCGGATCACCTCCTATAATTCACCCCTCCACTTT. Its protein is CASSLIRITSYNSPLHF.

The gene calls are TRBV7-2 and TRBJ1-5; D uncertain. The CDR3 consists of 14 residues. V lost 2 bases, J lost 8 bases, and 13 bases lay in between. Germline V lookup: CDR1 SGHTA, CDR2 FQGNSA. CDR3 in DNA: TGTGCCAGCAGCTTAAGACGGGGAGGAGAGCCCCAGCATTTT. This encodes CASSLRRGGEPQHF.

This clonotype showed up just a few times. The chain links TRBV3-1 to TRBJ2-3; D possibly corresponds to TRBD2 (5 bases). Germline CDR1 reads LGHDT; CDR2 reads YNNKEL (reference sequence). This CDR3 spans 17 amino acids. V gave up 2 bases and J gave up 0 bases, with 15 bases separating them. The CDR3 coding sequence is TGTGCCAGCAGCCAACGGGGAAGGGCTTCTAGCACAGATACGCAGTATTTT. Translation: CASSQRGRASSTDTQYF.

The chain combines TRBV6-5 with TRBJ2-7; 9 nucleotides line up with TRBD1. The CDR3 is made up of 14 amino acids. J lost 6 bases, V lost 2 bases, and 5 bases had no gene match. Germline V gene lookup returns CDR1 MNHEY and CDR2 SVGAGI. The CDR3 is CASSYADRGGEQYF. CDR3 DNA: TGTGCCAGCAGTTACGCGGACAGGGGCGGCGAGCAGTACTTC.

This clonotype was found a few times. The CDR3 spells CASNRQKSYGYTF. CDR3 coding DNA: TGTGCCAGCAATAGACAGAAGAGCTATGGCTACACCTTC. This rearrangement joins TRBV6-2 or TRBV6-3 to TRBJ1-2, with a weak D call TRBD1 (5 bases). Germline V gives CDR1 MNHEY, CDR2 SVGEGT. Trimming pared 7 bases from V and 4 bases from J, leaving 13 bases between. The CDR3 runs to 13 residues.

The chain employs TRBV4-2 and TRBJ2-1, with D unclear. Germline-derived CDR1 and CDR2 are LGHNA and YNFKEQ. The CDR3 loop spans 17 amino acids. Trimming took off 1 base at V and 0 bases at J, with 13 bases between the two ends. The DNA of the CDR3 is TGTGCCAGCAGCCAAGCGCCACTTCGGAGCTCCTACAATGAGCAGTTCTTC. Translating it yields CASSQAPLRSSYNEQFF.

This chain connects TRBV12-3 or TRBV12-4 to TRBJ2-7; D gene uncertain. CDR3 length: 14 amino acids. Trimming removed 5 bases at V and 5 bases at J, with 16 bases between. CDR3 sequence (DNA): TGTGCCAGCAGTAGCCTGGCAGGCGTCCACGAGCAGTACTTC. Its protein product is CASSSLAGVHEQYF.

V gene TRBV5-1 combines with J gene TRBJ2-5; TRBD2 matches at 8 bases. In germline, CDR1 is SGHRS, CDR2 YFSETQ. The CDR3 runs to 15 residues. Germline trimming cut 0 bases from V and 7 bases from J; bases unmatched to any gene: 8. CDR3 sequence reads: CASSLGREGLSTQYF. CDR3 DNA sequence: TGCGCCAGCAGCTTGGGTCGGGAGGGCCTATCGACCCAGTACTTC.

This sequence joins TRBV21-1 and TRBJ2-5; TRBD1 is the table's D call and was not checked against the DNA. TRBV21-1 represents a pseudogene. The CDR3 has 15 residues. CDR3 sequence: CASSKDTGMIQTQYF. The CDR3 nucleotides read TGTGCCAGCAGCAAAGATACAGGGATGATCCAGACCCAGTACTTC.

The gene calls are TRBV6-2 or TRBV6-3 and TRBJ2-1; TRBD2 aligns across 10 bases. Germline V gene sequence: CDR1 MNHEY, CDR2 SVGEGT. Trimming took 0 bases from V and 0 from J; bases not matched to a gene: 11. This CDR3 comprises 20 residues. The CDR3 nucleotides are TGTGCCAGCAGTTACTCTGTGCCTAGCGGGGGCCCTAGCTCCTACAATGAGCAGTTCTTC. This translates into CASSYSVPSGGPSSYNEQFF.

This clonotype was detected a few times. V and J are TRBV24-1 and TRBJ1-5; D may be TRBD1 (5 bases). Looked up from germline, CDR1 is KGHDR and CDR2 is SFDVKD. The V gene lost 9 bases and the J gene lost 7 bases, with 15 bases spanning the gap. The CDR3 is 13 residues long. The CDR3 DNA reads TGTGCCACCGGAGGGGCTAACGGACAGCCCCAGCATTTT. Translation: CATGGANGQPQHF.

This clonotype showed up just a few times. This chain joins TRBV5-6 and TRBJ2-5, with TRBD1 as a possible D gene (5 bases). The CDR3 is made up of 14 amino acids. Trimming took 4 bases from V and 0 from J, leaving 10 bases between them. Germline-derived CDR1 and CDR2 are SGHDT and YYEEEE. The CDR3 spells CASSHPGYQETQYF. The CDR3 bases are TGTGCCAGCAGCCACCCAGGGTACCAAGAGACCCAGTACTTC.

The DNA of the CDR3 is TGTGCCAGCAGCCTATCACCAGGGATAGCCAAAAACATTCAGTACTTC. Translation gives CASSLSPGIAKNIQYF. This sequence joins TRBV3-1 and TRBJ2-4; D is possibly TRBD1 (5 bases). V was cut by 4 bases and J by 0 bases, with 13 bases left in between. Germline V gene sequence: CDR1 LGHDT, CDR2 YNNKEL (reference sequence). The CDR3 consists of 16 residues.

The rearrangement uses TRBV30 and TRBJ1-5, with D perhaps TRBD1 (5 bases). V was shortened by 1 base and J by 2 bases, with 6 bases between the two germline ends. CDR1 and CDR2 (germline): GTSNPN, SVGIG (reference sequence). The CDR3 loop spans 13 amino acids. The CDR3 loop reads CAWSARGNQPQHF. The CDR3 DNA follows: TGTGCCTGGAGTGCCAGGGGCAATCAGCCCCAGCATTTT. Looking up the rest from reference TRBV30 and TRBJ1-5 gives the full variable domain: SQTIHQWPATLVQPVGSPLSLECTVEGTSNPNLYWYRQAAGRGLQLLFYSVGIGQISSEVPQNLSASRPQDRQFILSSKKLLLSDSGFYLCAWSARGNQPQHFGDGTRLSIL.

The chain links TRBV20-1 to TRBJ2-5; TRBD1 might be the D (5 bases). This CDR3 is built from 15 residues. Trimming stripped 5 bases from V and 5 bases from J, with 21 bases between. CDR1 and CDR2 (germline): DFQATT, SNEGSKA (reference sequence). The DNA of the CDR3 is TGCAGTGCTGCCTACACAGGCAACATGGGGGAGACCCAGTACTTC. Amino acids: CSAAYTGNMGETQYF.

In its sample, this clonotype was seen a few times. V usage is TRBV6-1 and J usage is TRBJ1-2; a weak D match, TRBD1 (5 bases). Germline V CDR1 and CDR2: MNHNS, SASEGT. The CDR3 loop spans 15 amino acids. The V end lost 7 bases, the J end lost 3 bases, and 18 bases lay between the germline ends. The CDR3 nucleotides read TGTGCCAGCAAGCTACAGGCCTCGAAGGACTATGGCTACACCTTC. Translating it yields CASKLQASKDYGYTF.

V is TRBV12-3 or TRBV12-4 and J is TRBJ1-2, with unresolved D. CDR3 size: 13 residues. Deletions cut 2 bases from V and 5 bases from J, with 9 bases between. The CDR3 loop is CASSLNALYGYTF. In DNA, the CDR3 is TGTGCCAGCAGTTTAAATGCCCTTTATGGCTACACCTTC.

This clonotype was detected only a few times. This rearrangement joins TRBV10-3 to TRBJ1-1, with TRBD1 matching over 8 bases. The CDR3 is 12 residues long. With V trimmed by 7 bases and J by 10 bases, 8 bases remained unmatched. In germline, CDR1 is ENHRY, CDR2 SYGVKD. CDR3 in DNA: TGTGCCATCACCGAGACAGGGGATCGAGCTTTCTTT. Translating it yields CAITETGDRAFF.

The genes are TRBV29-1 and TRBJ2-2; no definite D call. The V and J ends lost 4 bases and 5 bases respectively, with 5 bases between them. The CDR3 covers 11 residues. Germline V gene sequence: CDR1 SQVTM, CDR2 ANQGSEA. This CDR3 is CSVVRTGELFF. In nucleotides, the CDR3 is TGCAGCGTTGTACGGACCGGGGAGCTGTTTTTT.

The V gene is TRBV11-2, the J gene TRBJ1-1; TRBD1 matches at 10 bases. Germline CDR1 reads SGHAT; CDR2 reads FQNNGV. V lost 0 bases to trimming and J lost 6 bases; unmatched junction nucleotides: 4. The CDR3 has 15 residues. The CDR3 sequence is CASSLEGQGISEAFF. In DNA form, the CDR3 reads TGTGCCAGCAGCTTAGAGGGACAGGGGATATCTGAAGCTTTCTTT. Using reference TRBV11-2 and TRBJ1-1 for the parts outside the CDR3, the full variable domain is EAGVAQSPRYKIIEKRQSVAFWCNPISGHATLYWYQQILGQGPKLLIQFQNNGVVDDSQLPKDRFSAERLKGVDSTLKIQPAKLEDSAVYLCASSLEGQGISEAFFGQGTRLTVV.

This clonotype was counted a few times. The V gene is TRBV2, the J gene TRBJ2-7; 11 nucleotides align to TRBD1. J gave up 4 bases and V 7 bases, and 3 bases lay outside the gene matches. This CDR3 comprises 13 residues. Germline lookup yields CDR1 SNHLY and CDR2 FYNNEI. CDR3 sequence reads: CASNRDRGYEQYF. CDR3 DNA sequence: TGTGCCAGCAATAGGGACAGGGGGTACGAGCAGTACTTC.